These 20 T cell receptor beta chains were sequenced from one sample in a study of shared clonotypes between healthy human individuals. Positive CCR7 selection of CD45RO-negative cells yielded the naive CD8 cells, and terminally differentiated effector memory CD45RA+ cells were excluded. Assay used: immunoSEQ multiplex PCR; TCRdb lists only in-frame clones, some missing. Of about 1,800,000 clones listed, about 95% are singletons. The sequencing input was naive CD8+ T cells sorted from blood. These receptors were taken from a man aged 18 to 30 in good health.

The chain carries TRBV6-5 and TRBJ1-5, with D unresolved. CDR1 is MNHEY, CDR2 SVGAGI, per germline. The CDR3 consists of 14 residues. V was clipped by 6 bases and J by 7 bases, with 16 bases between them. The CDR3 DNA reads as TGTGCCAGCAGCCTGCGGGGATCGGGACAGCCCCAGCATTTT. This encodes CASSLRGSGQPQHF.

The rearrangement uses TRBV28 and TRBJ1-5, with D uncertain. This CDR3 is 12 amino acids long. V was pared by 7 bases and J by 7 bases, with 11 bases between. Germline V gene data show CDR1 as MDHEN and CDR2 as SYDVKM. The CDR3 DNA reads TGTGCCAGCACTGCGGGAGGCCAGCCCCAGCATTTT. This gives the protein CASTAGGQPQHF.

The chain joins TRBV7-9 to TRBJ1-1; D is unclear. The CDR3 is 12 residues long. With 5 bases removed from V and 3 bases from J, the gap between germline ends came to 7 bases. Looked up from germline, CDR1 is SEHNR and CDR2 is FQNEAQ (reference sequence). CDR3 region: CASSEVYTEAFF. The DNA for the CDR3 is TGTGCCAGCAGCGAAGTTTACACTGAAGCTTTCTTT.

This chain uses TRBV27 with TRBJ1-6; tentative D call: TRBD1 (6 bases). The CDR3 has 14 residues. V was pared by 4 bases and J by 8 bases, with 12 bases between. The germline V gene encodes CDR1 MNHEY and CDR2 SMNVEV (reference sequence). Here the CDR3 reads CASSSPDSDSPLHF. CDR3 sequence (DNA): TGTGCCAGCAGTTCGCCGGACAGTGATTCACCCCTCCACTTT.

This chain joins TRBV19 and TRBJ2-3; weak D call: TRBD2 (6 bases). The CDR3 loop spans 14 amino acids. The germline V gene encodes CDR1 LNHDA and CDR2 SQIVND (reference sequence). V dropped 4 bases and J dropped 0 bases, with 8 bases sitting between them. The CDR3 is CASSTAGSTDTQYF. DNA of the CDR3: TGTGCCAGTAGTACTGCGGGGAGCACAGATACGCAGTATTTT.

This CDR3 is CASSQDPSQPYYEQYF. In DNA, the CDR3 is TGCGCCAGCAGCCAAGATCCGTCCCAACCCTACTACGAGCAGTACTTC. This sequence joins TRBV4-3 and TRBJ2-7; D is unresolved. The CDR3 extends over 16 amino acids. Germline V gene data show CDR1 as LGHNA and CDR2 as YSLEER. Deletions cut 0 bases from V and 3 bases from J, with 15 bases between.

This sequence joins TRBV5-1 and TRBJ2-7, with a weak D call TRBD2 (6 bases). Trimming cost V 7 bases and J 3 bases, with 17 bases left between them. Per the germline V gene, CDR1 is SGHRS and CDR2 is YFSETQ. CDR3 length: 14 residues. The CDR3 sequence is CASGSGAGRYEQYF. The CDR3 nucleotides read TGCGCCAGCGGCTCCGGGGCGGGGCGCTACGAGCAGTACTTC.

J is TRBJ2-5 and V is TRBV7-2; D may match TRBD1 or TRBD2 (6 bases each). Between the trimmed V and J ends, which lost 6 bases and 4 bases, there was a span of 18 bases. The CDR3 contains 15 residues. The germline gives CDR1 SGHTA, CDR2 FQGNSA. The CDR3: CASRSEGGTGETQYF. CDR3 coding DNA: TGTGCCAGCAGATCGGAAGGGGGGACTGGAGAGACCCAGTACTTC.

This chain links TRBV13 with TRBJ2-5, with D hard to call. CDR1 is PRHDT, CDR2 FYEKMQ, per germline (reference sequence). The CDR3 loop spans 14 amino acids. V was pared by 3 bases and J by 0 bases, with 8 bases between. The CDR3 coding sequence is TGTGCCAGCAGCTTGAGCTCTGACCAAGAGACCCAGTACTTC. Translation: CASSLSSDQETQYF.

This chain uses TRBV7-2 with TRBJ2-3; a possible D gene is TRBD1 (6 bases). This CDR3 is built from 19 residues. Germline CDR1 is SGHTA and CDR2 is FQGNSA. The V end lost 3 bases, the J end lost 2 bases, and 24 bases lay between the germline ends. The CDR3 sequence: CASSFLIGQPLLSTDTQYF. Written as DNA, the CDR3 is TGTGCCAGCAGCTTTCTGATTGGACAGCCTCTATTATCCACAGATACGCAGTATTTT.

The chain employs TRBV27 and TRBJ2-3, with 7 bases aligning to TRBD1. V shed 9 bases and J 2 bases; nucleotides not matched to a gene: 11. Germline V lookup: CDR1 MNHEY, CDR2 SMNVEV (reference sequence). CDR3 length equals 15 residues. The CDR3 DNA is TGTGCCAGTCGAAATGCCGGGACAGCCACAGATACGCAGTATTTT. Protein product: CASRNAGTATDTQYF.

This chain joins TRBV7-9 and TRBJ2-1; weak D call: TRBD2 (7 bases). V was shortened by 4 bases and J by 2 bases, with 24 bases between the two germline ends. Germline V gives CDR1 SEHNR, CDR2 FQNEAQ (reference sequence). The CDR3 covers 19 residues. The CDR3 DNA sequence: TGTGCCAGCAGCTGGGAACGGGGGCGGGAGCTTAAGCCCTACAATGAGCAGTTCTTC. As protein: CASSWERGRELKPYNEQFF.

The chain uses TRBV28 and TRBJ2-1; D ambiguous. The CDR3 contains 16 residues. The germline CDR1 and CDR2 sequences are MDHEN and SYDVKM. Trimming removed 4 bases at V and 1 base at J, with 14 bases between. The CDR3 loop reads CASSSYSTLSYNEQFF. CDR3 DNA sequence: TGTGCCAGCAGTTCCTACTCGACGCTTTCCTACAATGAGCAGTTCTTC.

Of note for this clone: Different DNA sequences within this sample yield the same CDR3. V is TRBV7-9 and J is TRBJ2-3; a possible D gene is TRBD1 (6 bases). Trimming cost V 5 bases and J 5 bases, with 17 bases left between them. The CDR3 is made up of 15 amino acids. Germline CDR1 is SEHNR and CDR2 is FQNEAQ (reference sequence). The CDR3 spells CASSPGQGAGDTQYF. The CDR3 DNA reads as TGTGCCAGCAGCCCGGGACAAGGGGCGGGAGATACGCAGTATTTT.

V is TRBV25-1 and J is TRBJ2-2; TRBD1 matches at 8 bases. CDR1 and CDR2 (germline): MGHDK, SYGVNS. Losses at the gene ends were 10 bases for V and 3 bases for J; bases not matched to a gene: 7. The CDR3 has 14 amino acids. CDR3 protein: CATSKDRDTGELFF. CDR3 bases: TGTGCCACCTCAAAGGACAGGGACACCGGGGAGCTGTTTTTT.

The chain is built from TRBV14 and TRBJ2-7; D gene ambiguous. Per the germline V gene, CDR1 is SGHDN and CDR2 is FVKESK. The CDR3 loop spans 13 amino acids. Trimming removed 2 bases at V and 0 bases at J, with 5 bases between. The CDR3 coding sequence is TGTGCCAGCAGCCAAACAGACTCCTACGAGCAGTACTTC. Its protein is CASSQTDSYEQYF.

The chain has TRBV28 and TRBJ2-2, with TRBD1 identical over 7 bases. Germline CDR1 reads MDHEN; CDR2 reads SYDVKM. The CDR3 sequence is 15 residues long. V shed 6 bases, J shed 3 bases, and the junction held 7 bases outside the gene matches. The chain's CDR3 is CASRFYRGDTGELFF. Written as DNA, the CDR3 is TGTGCCAGCAGATTCTACAGGGGTGACACCGGGGAGCTGTTTTTT.

This chain uses TRBV15 with TRBJ2-7, with D possibly being TRBD1 (6 bases). The CDR3 is 14 residues long. The germline V gene has CDR1 LNHNV and CDR2 YYDKDF (reference sequence). V shed 0 bases and J shed 2 bases, with 8 bases lying between them. The CDR3: CATSRDPGAYEQYF. The CDR3 nucleotides are TGTGCCACCAGCAGAGATCCAGGGGCCTACGAGCAGTACTTC. The full variable domain, completed using reference TRBV15 and TRBJ2-7, is DAMVIQNPRYQVTQFGKPVTLSCSQTLNHNVMYWYQQKSSQAPKLLFHYYDKDFNNEADTPDNFQSRRPNTSFCFLDIRSPGLGDTAMYLCATSRDPGAYEQYFGPGTRLTVT.

This sequence joins TRBV30 and TRBJ1-1, with 7 bases that match TRBD1. The junction had 3 bases not matched to a gene; V was cut back by 1 base and J by 4 bases. The CDR3 contains 13 residues. CDR1 is GTSNPN and CDR2 is SVGIG in the germline V gene (reference sequence). The chain's CDR3 is CAWSATGATEAFF. CDR3 DNA: TGTGCCTGGAGTGCCACAGGGGCCACTGAAGCTTTCTTT.

V usage is TRBV29-1 and J usage is TRBJ2-1, with D perhaps matching TRBD2 (5 bases). Looked up from germline, CDR1 is SQVTM and CDR2 is ANQGSEA. CDR3 length equals 13 residues. The V end was cut by 4 bases, the J end by 4 bases, with 11 bases between. The DNA of the CDR3 is TGCAGCGTTGTGCCTGGGGAGTACAATGAGCAGTTCTTC. This codes for CSVVPGEYNEQFF.